These 29 T cell receptor beta chains originate from one sample sequenced in a study of blood T cell repertoires in COVID-19. Using immunoSEQ multiplex PCR, the repertoire was profiled, and TCRdb retains in-frame clones only, with some absent. The data contain some 100,000 clones, approximately 86% of them singletons. The sequenced sample was peripheral blood. The receptors here all came from a man aged 50 to 60 with acute or convalescent COVID-19.

The V and J genes are TRBV3-1 (or the pseudogene TRBV3-2) and TRBJ2-7, with 11 bases matching TRBD2. Germline trimming cut 3 bases from V and 7 bases from J; bases unmatched to any gene: 8. Germline V CDR1 and CDR2: LGHDT, YNNKEL (reference sequence). The CDR3 runs 15 residues. CDR3 region: CASSHLLAGAWEQYF. Here the CDR3 DNA reads TGTGCCAGCAGCCACCTACTAGCGGGAGCATGGGAGCAGTACTTC.

J is TRBJ1-5 and V is TRBV19; 8 bases map to TRBD1. CDR1 and CDR2 (germline): LNHDA, SQIVND (reference sequence). The V segment lost 8 bases and the J segment 2 bases; nucleotides outside the gene matches: 5. This CDR3 is 14 amino acids long. In DNA form, the CDR3 reads TGTGCCAGTGGTCAGGGGGCTGGCAATCAGCCCCAGCATTTT. Its protein is CASGQGAGNQPQHF. Drawing the rest from reference TRBV19 and TRBJ1-5, the complete variable domain is DGGITQSPKYLFRKEGQNVTLSCEQNLNHDAMYWYRQDPGQGLRLIYYSQIVNDFQKGDIAEGYSVSREKKESFPLTVTSAQKNPTAFYLCASGQGAGNQPQHFGDGTRLSIL.

This chain connects TRBV2 to TRBJ2-3; tentatively, D is TRBD1 (6 bases). CDR1 and CDR2 (germline): SNHLY, FYNNEI. V was pared by 6 bases and J by 5 bases, with 12 bases between. CDR3 length: 13 residues. CDR3 protein: CASSYRERDTQYF. CDR3 bases: TGTGCCAGCAGCTACAGGGAGAGAGATACGCAGTATTTT.

Many counts were recorded for this clone. CDR3 amino acids: CASSSRDRGYGYTF. CDR3 DNA sequence: TGTGCCAGCAGTTCCCGGGACAGGGGCTATGGCTACACCTTC. V usage is TRBV27 and J usage is TRBJ1-2, with 10 bases aligning to TRBD1. Looked up from germline, CDR1 is MNHEY and CDR2 is SMNVEV (reference sequence). With V trimmed by 4 bases and J by 4 bases, 3 bases remained unmatched. The CDR3 loop spans 14 amino acids.

This clone showed up just once. The chain recombines TRBV29-1 with TRBJ1-2; no definite D call. This CDR3 comprises 13 residues. Trimming took off 7 bases at V and 2 bases at J, with 14 bases between the two ends. The V gene's germline CDR1 is SQVTM and CDR2 ANQGSEA. CDR3 nucleotide sequence: TGCAGCGCCCGAATTCGTGGCAACTATGGCTACACCTTC. Protein: CSARIRGNYGYTF.

The CDR3 spells CASSLGSGRDGHEQFF. As DNA, the CDR3 is TGTGCCAGCAGCTTAGGAAGCGGGAGAGATGGTCATGAGCAGTTCTTC. This rearrangement joins TRBV11-2 to TRBJ2-1, with 8 bases that match TRBD2. Germline values: CDR1 SGHAT, CDR2 FQNNGV. This CDR3 has 16 residues. With 1 base clipped from V and 8 bases from J, the junction kept 10 bases outside the gene matches.

V usage is TRBV19 and J usage is TRBJ1-5; a possible D gene is TRBD1 (6 bases). The CDR3 contains 18 residues. CDR1 is LNHDA, CDR2 SQIVND, per germline (reference sequence). Trimming took off 6 bases at V and 2 bases at J, with 23 bases between the two ends. The CDR3 coding sequence is TGTGCCAGTAGGAGGGGACGGGACAACATAATGGGCAATCAGCCCCAGCATTTT. Amino acid sequence: CASRRGRDNIMGNQPQHF.

CDR3 DNA: TGTGCCTGGAGTCTCGGTGCGGGGAACACTGAAGCTTTCTTT. Translating it yields CAWSLGAGNTEAFF. The chain is built from TRBV30 and TRBJ1-1, with D uncertain. The V gene lost 2 bases and the J gene lost 1 base, with 11 bases spanning the gap. Germline V gene data show CDR1 as GTSNPN and CDR2 as SVGIG (reference sequence). CDR3 length: 14 residues.

This clone showed up just a few times. The rearrangement uses TRBV3-1 (or the pseudogene TRBV3-2) and TRBJ1-2, with D maybe TRBD1 (6 bases). V dropped 6 bases and J dropped 7 bases, with 18 bases sitting between them. CDR1 is LGHDT, CDR2 YNNKEL, per germline (reference sequence). The length of the CDR3 is 14 residues. This chain's CDR3 is CASSFGRGALGYTF. The CDR3 DNA sequence: TGTGCCAGCAGTTTCGGGAGGGGGGCGCTTGGCTACACCTTC.

Note on this clone: Germline is not matched at one junction end, which may reflect a read error. The rearrangement uses TRBV29-1 and TRBJ2-7; a possible D gene is TRBD1 (5 bases). The CDR3 extends over 12 amino acids. Germline-derived CDR1 and CDR2 are SQVTM and ANQGSEA. CDR3 sequence reads: CSAEGADNEQYF. DNA of the CDR3: TGCAGCGCTGAAGGGGCGGACAACGAGCAGTACTTC.

This chain uses TRBV28 with TRBJ2-3; 7 bases line up with TRBD1. The CDR3 loop spans 14 amino acids. Trimming removed 8 bases from V and 4 bases from J; junction bases left unmatched: 9. Germline CDR1 reads MDHEN; CDR2 reads SYDVKM. CDR3 amino acids: CASSERGQADTQYF. The CDR3 coding sequence is TGTGCCAGCTCTGAAAGGGGGCAGGCAGATACGCAGTATTTT.

The genes are TRBV7-9 and TRBJ2-3, with TRBD2 matching 7 bases. With V trimmed by 5 bases and J by 7 bases, 12 bases remained unmatched. This CDR3 has 15 residues. In germline, CDR1 is SEHNR, CDR2 FQNEAQ (reference sequence). The CDR3 nucleotides are TGTGCCAGCAGCATGGGGCCGGCGGGAGCAAATACGCAGTATTTT. Translating it yields CASSMGPAGANTQYF.

The chain links TRBV3-1 (or the pseudogene TRBV3-2) to TRBJ1-3, with no clear D. This CDR3 spans 14 amino acids. The ends were cut back, 0 bases at V and 3 bases at J, with 6 bases in the middle. Germline V gives CDR1 LGHDT, CDR2 YNNKEL (reference sequence). This chain's CDR3 is CASSQDLFGNTIYF. The DNA for the CDR3 is TGTGCCAGCAGCCAAGACCTATTTGGAAACACCATATATTTT.

This chain joins TRBV25-1 and TRBJ2-7, with a weak D call TRBD1 (5 bases). Germline CDR1 reads MGHDK; CDR2 reads SYGVNS. The V end lost 3 bases, the J end lost 2 bases, and 14 bases lay between the germline ends. This CDR3 spans 15 amino acids. CDR3 amino acids: CASSDQTAVTYEQYF. In nucleotides, the CDR3 is TGTGCCAGCAGTGATCAGACAGCAGTCACCTACGAGCAGTACTTC.

The chain recombines TRBV6-6 with TRBJ1-4; 8 bases fit TRBD1. Germline values: CDR1 MNHNY, CDR2 SVGAGI (reference sequence). The CDR3 covers 15 residues. V lost 6 bases and J lost 4; bases outside the gene matches: 7. CDR3 sequence: CASRSRQGLNEKLFF. For the CDR3, the DNA is TGTGCCAGCAGATCCCGACAGGGGCTTAATGAAAAACTGTTTTTT.

The CDR3 nucleotides read TGCGCCAGCAGCTCCGGGACATTAAAATCCTACAATGAGCAGTTCTTC. Translated: CASSSGTLKSYNEQFF. The V and J genes are TRBV5-1 and TRBJ2-1, with a tentative D call TRBD1 (6 bases). This CDR3 contains 16 residues. Per the germline V gene, CDR1 is SGHRS and CDR2 is YFSETQ. V was clipped by 3 bases and J by 1 base, with 14 bases between them.

The sample holds a few counts of this clone. The chain combines TRBV19 with TRBJ1-5, with D possibly being TRBD1 (6 bases). The germline V gene encodes CDR1 LNHDA and CDR2 SQIVND (reference sequence). CDR3 length: 16 amino acids. V lost 8 bases to trimming and J lost 2 bases, with 19 bases between them. Written as DNA, the CDR3 is TGTGCCAGTCTCTCCTCTTGGAGACAGGGCAATCAGCCCCAGCATTTT. This encodes CASLSSWRQGNQPQHF.

The chain has TRBV5-4 and TRBJ2-1, with 7 bases fitting TRBD1. Losses at the gene ends were 2 bases for V and 5 bases for J; bases not matched to a gene: 4. CDR1 and CDR2 from the germline V gene are SGHNT and YYREEE (reference sequence). CDR3 length equals 14 residues. CDR3 coding DNA: TGTGCCAGCAGCTTCCGGGACAGAAACAATGAGCAGTTCTTC. This codes for CASSFRDRNNEQFF.

With respect to this clone: An end of the junction does not agree with germline; a read error may underlie this. The chain couples TRBV7-7 to TRBJ2-5; possible D gene TRBD2, 6 bases. CDR3 size: 14 residues. Looked up from germline, CDR1 is SSHAT and CDR2 is FNYEAQ (reference sequence). The chain's CDR3 is CASSLAADQETQYF. Here the CDR3 DNA reads TGTGCTAGCAGCTTAGCGGCGGACCAAGAGACCCAGTACTTC.

This sequence joins TRBV7-9 and TRBJ1-3; D remains unclear. Per germline, CDR1 SEHNR and CDR2 FQNEAQ (reference sequence). The CDR3 extends over 16 amino acids. The ends were cut back, 1 base at V and 7 bases at J, with 17 bases in the middle. DNA of the CDR3: TGTGCCAGCAGCTTAGTCTCAGGAACCGCACGCAACACCATATATTTT. Translated: CASSLVSGTARNTIYF.

There are a few counts of this clone. This same CDR3 is encoded by further DNA sequences in the sample. J is TRBJ2-7 and V is TRBV27; D call uncertain. From germline, CDR1 is MNHEY and CDR2 SMNVEV (reference sequence). The CDR3 extends over 13 amino acids. Between the trimmed V and J ends, which lost 5 bases and 2 bases, there was a span of 10 bases. The CDR3 DNA sequence: TGTGCCAGCAGTCGGGTGGGTCCCTACGAGCAGTACTTC. Residues: CASSRVGPYEQYF.

V and J are TRBV5-4 and TRBJ1-1, with 9 nucleotides matching TRBD1. Per the germline V gene, CDR1 is SGHNT and CDR2 is YYREEE (reference sequence). With 3 bases clipped from V and 6 bases from J, the junction kept 12 bases outside the gene matches. CDR3 length equals 16 residues. Here the CDR3 reads CASSSPENRGQAEAFF. The CDR3 coding sequence is TGTGCCAGCAGCTCCCCGGAAAACAGGGGGCAGGCTGAAGCTTTCTTT.

The chain combines TRBV6-5 with TRBJ2-2; 9 bases align to TRBD1. The germline V gene encodes CDR1 MNHEY and CDR2 SVGAGI. There are 16 residues in the CDR3. V was clipped by 4 bases and J by 4 bases; unmatched bases: 7. CDR3 sequence (DNA): TGTGCCAGCAGTTCCAGACAGGGGGTCGGCACCGGGGAGCTGTTTTTT. Protein sequence: CASSSRQGVGTGELFF.

The rearrangement uses TRBV11-3 and TRBJ2-5; 10 bases line up with TRBD2. Trimming removed 4 bases from V and 1 base from J; junction bases left unmatched: 3. Germline values: CDR1 SGHNT, CDR2 YENEEA. CDR3 length equals 15 residues. CDR3 loop: CASSSWTSGQETQYF. CDR3 sequence (DNA): TGTGCCAGCAGCTCCTGGACTAGCGGCCAAGAGACCCAGTACTTC.

The chain links TRBV5-6 to TRBJ1-4; tentatively, D is TRBD1 (5 bases). Trimming took off 2 bases at V and 12 bases at J, with 20 bases between the two ends. This CDR3 spans 15 amino acids. CDR1 is SGHDT and CDR2 is YYEEEE in the germline V gene. CDR3 region: CASSFGGGIDGELFF. The CDR3 nucleotides read TGTGCCAGCAGCTTTGGCGGGGGGATCGATGGGGAACTGTTTTTT.

This clone was found once. The chain links TRBV6-6 to TRBJ2-7; 9 bases align to TRBD2. Per germline, CDR1 MNHNY and CDR2 SVGAGI (reference sequence). V gave up 2 bases and J gave up 5 bases; unmatched junction bases: 4. The length of the CDR3 is 14 residues. The CDR3 nucleotides are TGTGCCAGCAGTTACGGGACTAGCAATCACGAGCAGTACTTC. Translating gives CASSYGTSNHEQYF.

This chain connects TRBV6-5 to TRBJ2-7; 7 bases fit TRBD1. J was trimmed by 1 base and V by 7 bases; bases with no gene match: 10. Germline CDR1 MNHEY, CDR2 SVGAGI. The CDR3 is 15 residues long. The CDR3 bases are TGTGCCAGCAAATTAGACAGGGCCCTATCCTACGAGCAGTACTTC. This codes for CASKLDRALSYEQYF.

This chain links TRBV7-9 with TRBJ1-1, with a tentative D call TRBD1 (6 bases). In germline, CDR1 is SEHNR, CDR2 FQNEAQ (reference sequence). V lost 2 bases, J lost 5 bases, and 12 bases lay in between. The CDR3 spans 14 residues. As DNA, the CDR3 is TGTGCCAGCAGCTTAACACAGGGTTATACTGAAGCTTTCTTT. Translating it yields CASSLTQGYTEAFF.

The V and J genes are TRBV29-1 and TRBJ1-2, with TRBD1 matching 11 bases. Unmatched junction bases numbered 19, after V lost 7 bases and J lost 0 bases. The CDR3 consists of 19 residues. Germline CDR1 is SQVTM and CDR2 is ANQGSEA. The CDR3 is CSGTGGQGAEAPPNYGYTF. In nucleotides, the CDR3 is TGCAGCGGGACCGGAGGACAGGGGGCCGAGGCCCCTCCTAACTATGGCTACACCTTC.